Included here is one T cell receptor (beta chain) sequence, with context. The sample is drawn from a study of blood T cell repertoires in COVID-19. Study context: From T cells, B-cell-depleted T cells, or PBMCs came the material, which was cDNA or gDNA.

In the original workflow: How many nucleated cells were present was estimated from reference gene primer amplification. Some clones are missing from TCRdb's copy, which holds only in-frame ones; the method was immunoSEQ multiplex PCR. V and J calls plus clone size are reproduced from that table; the DNA served to infer D and trimming. The table has some 300,000 clones, nearly 90% seen once. Seattle researchers signed up patients amid active infection and tracked them longitudinally. V dropped 6 bases and J dropped 8; count of bases not matched to a gene: 10. Germline V gives CDR1 SGHKS, CDR2 YYEKEE (reference sequence). The length of the CDR3 is 15 residues.

This sequence originates from a woman aged 25 to 39 with COVID-19, enrolled during active disease. The V call is TRBV5-5, the J call TRBJ2-1; 11 nucleotides line up with TRBD2. Sequencing used peripheral blood. This CDR3 reads CASIQRLAGRDEQFF. DNA of the CDR3: TGTGCCAGCATCCAAAGACTAGCGGGGAGAGATGAGCAGTTCTTC.